This T cell receptor (beta chain) was identified in a study of long-term antiretroviral therapy in people with HIV. Looked up from germline, CDR1 is SNHLY and CDR2 is FYNNEI. J was trimmed by 3 bases and V by 8 bases; bases with no gene match: 8. The CDR3 sequence is 15 residues long. Regarding the study as a whole: ART adherence, viral resistance and therapy changes went unrecorded. Dominance of pre-ART expanded clones persisted, fluctuating and often declining after ART. HIV repertoire CDR3 lengths ranged less widely than those of controls.

This was the immunoSEQ v3.0 assay at survey level. TCRdb's copy holds only in-frame clones and misses some; the assay was immunoSEQ multiplex PCR. The sample consists of 20,000 to 25,000 clones, under 85% of them appearing once. About this clone: The antigen is not known.

The input for sequencing was unsorted PBMCs, taken 1.1 years before starting antiretroviral therapy. J is TRBJ1-5 and V is TRBV2; 9 nucleotides agree with TRBD1. This clonotype was obtained from a woman aged 40 to 49 with HIV. The CDR3 is CASFRDRALNQPQHF. CDR3 in DNA: TGTGCCAGCTTCCGGGACAGGGCCCTCAATCAGCCCCAGCATTTT.